The T cell receptor (beta chain) described here comes from a study of response to subunit inactivated influenza vaccine. Notes on the study in general: The study's authors posited that every seasonal influenza vaccination enlists few new T cells.

TCRdb independently ran MiXCR on the RT-PCR reads; one entry per CDR3 protein. The table shows some 640,000 distinct CDR3 sequences, with over 11% occurring only once. There are 14 residues in the CDR3. V was clipped by 6 bases and J by 6 bases; unmatched bases: 8. Germline CDR1 MNHEY, CDR2 SVGEGT. This clonotype was counted at least ten times. Its cognate antigen is unknown. The sequenced sample was PBMCs from blood, obtained 14 to 15 days before vaccination. This TCR was sampled from a middle-aged man who received an inactivated influenza vaccine. The rearrangement uses TRBV6-2 or TRBV6-3 and TRBJ2-7; 10 nucleotides align to TRBD2. The CDR3 sequence is CASSRSGTSVEQYF. As DNA, the CDR3 is TGTGCCAGCAGCCGATCCGGGACTAGCGTCGAGCAGTACTTC.